This paragraph covers one T cell receptor beta chain sequence. Its antigen is still unknown. Sequencing was performed with immunoSEQ multiplex PCR; in TCRdb, only in-frame clones are kept and a portion is missing. The sample consists of hundreds of thousands of clones, roughly 97% of them appearing once. This sample is part of a study of shared clonotypes between healthy human individuals. The study, taken as a whole, reports: A handful of donors had 5% to 6.5% of their naive CD4 clonotypes in common.

Study donors comprised healthy, HIV-negative adults devoid of recent acute infection or vaccination. CDR1 and CDR2 (germline): SGHNT, YYREEE (reference sequence). With 2 bases clipped from V and 3 bases from J, the junction kept 7 bases outside the gene matches. This CDR3 spans 16 amino acids. The specimen sequenced was naive CD4+ T cells sorted from blood. Specified subset: CD45RA+ positively selected. The chain recombines TRBV5-4 with TRBJ2-3; 9 bases map to TRBD2. This sequence was found in a woman aged 30 to 39 in good health. CDR3 loop: CASSFRAGGPTDTQYF. In nucleotides, the CDR3 is TGTGCCAGCAGCTTCCGGGCGGGAGGGCCGACAGATACGCAGTATTTT.